A selection of T cell receptor beta chains follows, all from one sample in a study of vaccination and CD4 T cells after COVID-19. TCRdb reprocessed the PCR reads with MiXCR, giving one entry per CDR3 protein. This repertoire shows over 6,500 distinct CDR3 sequences, about 38% found once; its top ten account for less than 45%. The antigens these receptors bind are not known. Sequencing used CD4+ T cells from blood, cultured in vitro. The receptors originated from a human donor in good health. CDR3s include the opening cysteine and the closing phenylalanine or tryptophan. Fields, in order: clone size, J gene, D gene, V gene, CDR3 DNA, CDR3 protein. A D gene is named only where the DNA matches it firmly. The size of a clone is reported for some rows only, either as once, few or many, or as a class for expanded clones.

>few|TRBJ1-5|TRBD1|TRBV6-1
TGTGCCAGCACCCCGGGACAGGGTAATCAGCCCCAGCATTTT
CASTPGQGNQPQHF
>.|TRBJ2-1|TRBD2|TRBV20-1
TGCAGTGCTACCAAACCGGGACTAGTCCACAATGAGCAGTTCTTC
CSATKPGLVHNEQFF
>once|TRBJ1-1|.|TRBV6-4
TGTGCCAGCACCGGGGGGGGACGGAATATTGAAGCTTTCTTT
CASTGGGRNIEAFF
>few|TRBJ1-2|TRBD1|TRBV6-5
TGTGCCAGCAGTTCACACGGGACAGGGGGCAGTGGCTACACCTTC
CASSSHGTGGSGYTF
>.|TRBJ2-7|.|TRBV12-3/TRBV12-4
TGTGCCAGCAGTTTCGGAGGTTCTGGGAGCTACGAGCAGTACTTC
CASSFGGSGSYEQYF
>.|TRBJ1-2|.|TRBV27
TGTGCCAGTTTCGGACCGTGGTACTATGGCTACACCTTC
CASFGPWYYGYTF
>.|TRBJ1-5|.|TRBV4-1
TGCGCCAGCAGCCAAGATTGGAATAGCAATCAGCCCCAGCATTTT
CASSQDWNSNQPQHF
>.|TRBJ1-1|.|TRBV7-2
TGTGCCAGCAGCCCTTCCGGAGAAGTGAACACTGAAGCTTTCTTT
CASSPSGEVNTEAFF
>.|TRBJ2-3|.|TRBV20-1
TGCAGTGCTAGTGGCGAGGTCCGCACAGATACGCAGTATTTT
CSASGEVRTDTQYF
>.|TRBJ1-2|.|TRBV19
TGTGCCAGTAGTATGACCGGGACCGCTAACTATGGCTACACCTTC
CASSMTGTANYGYTF
>few|TRBJ1-5|.|TRBV12-3/TRBV12-4
TGTGCCAGCAGTTTAGTAGTGAACCACGGTAGTCAGCCCCAGCATTTT
CASSLVVNHGSQPQHF
>.|TRBJ1-5|.|TRBV19
TGTGCCAGTACCTCTACGACAGTAACTCCCCAGCATTTT
CASTSTTVTPQHF
>.|TRBJ2-3|.|TRBV20-1
TGCAGTGCTAGACCCGGGGCAGATACGCAGTATTTT
CSARPGADTQYF